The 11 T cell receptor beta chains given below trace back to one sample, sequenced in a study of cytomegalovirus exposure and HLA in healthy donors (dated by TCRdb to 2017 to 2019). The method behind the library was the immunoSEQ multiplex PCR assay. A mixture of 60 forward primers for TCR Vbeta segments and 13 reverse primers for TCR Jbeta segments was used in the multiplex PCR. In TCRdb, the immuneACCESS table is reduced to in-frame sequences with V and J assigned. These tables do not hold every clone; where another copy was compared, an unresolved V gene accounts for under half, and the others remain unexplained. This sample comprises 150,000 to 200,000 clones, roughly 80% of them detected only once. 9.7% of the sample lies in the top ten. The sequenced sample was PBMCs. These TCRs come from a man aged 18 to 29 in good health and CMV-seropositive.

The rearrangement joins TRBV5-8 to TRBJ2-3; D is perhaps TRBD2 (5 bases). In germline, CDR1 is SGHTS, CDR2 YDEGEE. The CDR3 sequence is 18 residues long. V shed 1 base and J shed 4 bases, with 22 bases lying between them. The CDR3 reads CASSLSNFGVWAPDTQYF. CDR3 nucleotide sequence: TGTGCCAGCAGCTTGTCAAATTTCGGGGTTTGGGCCCCAGATACGCAGTATTTT.

The CDR3 DNA sequence: TGTGCCTGGAGGGAAACCGGGACAGCTAACACTGAAGCTTTCTTT. As protein: CAWRETGTANTEAFF. The genes are TRBV30 and TRBJ1-1; 7 bases agree with TRBD1. The CDR3 contains 15 residues. Trimming took 3 bases from V and 2 from J; bases not matched to a gene: 9. Germline lookup yields CDR1 GTSNPN and CDR2 SVGIG (reference sequence). Looking up the rest from reference TRBV30 and TRBJ1-1 gives the full variable domain: SQTIHQWPATLVQPVGSPLSLECTVEGTSNPNLYWYRQAAGRGLQLLFYSVGIGQISSEVPQNLSASRPQDRQFILSSKKLLLSDSGFYLCAWRETGTANTEAFFGQGTRLTVV.

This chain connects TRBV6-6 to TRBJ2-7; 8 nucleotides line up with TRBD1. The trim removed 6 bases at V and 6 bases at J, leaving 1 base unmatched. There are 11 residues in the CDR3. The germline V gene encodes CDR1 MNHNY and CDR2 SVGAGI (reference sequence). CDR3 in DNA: TGTGCCAGCAGACAGGGGGTCGAGCAGTACTTC. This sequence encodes CASRQGVEQYF.

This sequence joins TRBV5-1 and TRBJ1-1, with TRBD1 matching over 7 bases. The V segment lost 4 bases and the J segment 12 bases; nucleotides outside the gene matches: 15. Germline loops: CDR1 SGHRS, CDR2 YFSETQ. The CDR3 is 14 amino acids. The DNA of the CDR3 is TGCGCCAGCAGCGCCTCCTCCAGGGGGTTGGGGTCTTTCTTT. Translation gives CASSASSRGLGSFF. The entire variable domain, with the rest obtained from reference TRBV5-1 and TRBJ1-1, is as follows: KAGVTQTPRYLIKTRGQQVTLSCSPISGHRSVSWYQQTPGQGLQFLFEYFSETQRNKGNFPGRFSGRQFSNSRSEMNVSTLELGDSALYLCASSASSRGLGSFFGQGTRLTVV.

CDR3 loop: CASSKAAVGGQETQYF. CDR3 sequence (DNA): TGTGCCAGCAGCAAGGCGGCAGTGGGGGGACAAGAGACCCAGTACTTC. This chain uses TRBV21-1 with TRBJ2-5; the table names TRBD2, a call not compared with the DNA. TRBV21-1 is recorded as a pseudogene. The CDR3 spans 16 residues.

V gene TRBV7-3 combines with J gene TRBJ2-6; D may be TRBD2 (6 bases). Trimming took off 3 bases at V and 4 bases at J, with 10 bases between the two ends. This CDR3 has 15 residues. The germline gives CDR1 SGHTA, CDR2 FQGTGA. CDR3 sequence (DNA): TGTGCCAGCAGCTTGGGAGGAGGGGGGGCCAACGTCCTGACTTTC. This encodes CASSLGGGGANVLTF.

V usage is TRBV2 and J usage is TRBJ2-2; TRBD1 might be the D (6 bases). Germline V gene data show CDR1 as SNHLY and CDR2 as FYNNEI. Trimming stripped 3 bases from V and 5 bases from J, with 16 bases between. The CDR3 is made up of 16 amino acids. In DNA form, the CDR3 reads TGTGCCAGCAGTGACCCCAGGGGCGGTCGGACCGGGGAGCTGTTTTTT. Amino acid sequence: CASSDPRGGRTGELFF. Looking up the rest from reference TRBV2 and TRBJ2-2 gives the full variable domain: EPEVTQTPSHQVTQMGQEVILRCVPISNHLYFYWYRQILGQKVEFLVSFYNNEISEKSEIFDDQFSVERPDGSNFTLKIRSTKLEDSAMYFCASSDPRGGRTGELFFGEGSRLTVL.

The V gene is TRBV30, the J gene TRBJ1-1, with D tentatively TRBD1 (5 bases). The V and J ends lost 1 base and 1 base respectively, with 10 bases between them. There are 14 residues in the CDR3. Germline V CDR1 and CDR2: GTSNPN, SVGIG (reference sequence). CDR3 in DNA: TGTGCCTGGAGTGCAGGGATTAGGAACACTGAAGCTTTCTTT. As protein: CAWSAGIRNTEAFF.

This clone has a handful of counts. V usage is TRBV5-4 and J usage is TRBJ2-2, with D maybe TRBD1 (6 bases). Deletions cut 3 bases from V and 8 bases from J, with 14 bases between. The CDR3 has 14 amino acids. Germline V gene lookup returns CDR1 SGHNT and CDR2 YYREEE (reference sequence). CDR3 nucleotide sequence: TGTGCCAGCAGCTCGGCTGGGGGCTCTGGGGAGCTGTTTTTT. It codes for CASSSAGGSGELFF.

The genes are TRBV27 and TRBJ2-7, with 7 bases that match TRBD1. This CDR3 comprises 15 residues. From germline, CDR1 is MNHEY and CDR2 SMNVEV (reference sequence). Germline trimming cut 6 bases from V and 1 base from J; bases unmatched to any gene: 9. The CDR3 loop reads CASRGATGISYEQYF. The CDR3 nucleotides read TGTGCCAGCAGGGGGGCGACAGGGATATCCTACGAGCAGTACTTC.

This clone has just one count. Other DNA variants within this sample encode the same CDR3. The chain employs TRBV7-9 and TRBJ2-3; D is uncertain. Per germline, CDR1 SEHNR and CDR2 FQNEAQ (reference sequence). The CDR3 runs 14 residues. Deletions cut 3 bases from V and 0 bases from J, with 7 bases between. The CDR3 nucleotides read TGTGCCAGCAGCTTTTCGGGTAGCACAGATACGCAGTATTTT. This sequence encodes CASSFSGSTDTQYF.